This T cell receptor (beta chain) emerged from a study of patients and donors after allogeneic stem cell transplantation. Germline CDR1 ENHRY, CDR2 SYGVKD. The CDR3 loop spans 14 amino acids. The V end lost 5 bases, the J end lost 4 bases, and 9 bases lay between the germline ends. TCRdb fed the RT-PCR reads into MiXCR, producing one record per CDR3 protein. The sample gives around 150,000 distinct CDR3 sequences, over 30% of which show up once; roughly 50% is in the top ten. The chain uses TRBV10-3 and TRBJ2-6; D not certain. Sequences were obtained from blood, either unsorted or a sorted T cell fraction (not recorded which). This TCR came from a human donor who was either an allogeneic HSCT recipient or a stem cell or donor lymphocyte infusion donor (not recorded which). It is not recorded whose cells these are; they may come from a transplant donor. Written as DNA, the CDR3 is TGTGCCATCAGTAAGGGTGGCGGGGCCAACGTCCTGACTTTC. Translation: CAISKGGGANVLTF.